The present entry profiles one T cell receptor beta chain with its context. These data belong to a study of T cells in Graves' hyperthyroidism and ophthalmopathy. RNA transcripts were the template for amplifying TCR beta CDR3 regions. HTBI primers were employed in a first-round RT-PCR of the TCR CDR3. TCRdb recomputed calls from the multiplex PCR reads with MiXCR, one row per CDR3 protein. The sample has some 300,000 distinct CDR3 sequences, roughly 19% seen once. V lost 8 bases to trimming and J lost 7 bases; unmatched junction nucleotides: 8. The CDR3 length is 13 residues. Fresh peripheral blood, about 10 ml of it, supplied the PBMCs.

The origin of this receptor is a man between 50 and 59 years old with Graves' ophthalmopathy. The J gene is TRBJ2-1, the V gene TRBV12-3 or TRBV12-4, with 7 bases aligning to TRBD2. The sample comprised blood. CDR3 sequence: CASARDYINEQFF. In nucleotides, the CDR3 is TGTGCCAGCGCCCGGGACTACATAAATGAGCAGTTCTTC.